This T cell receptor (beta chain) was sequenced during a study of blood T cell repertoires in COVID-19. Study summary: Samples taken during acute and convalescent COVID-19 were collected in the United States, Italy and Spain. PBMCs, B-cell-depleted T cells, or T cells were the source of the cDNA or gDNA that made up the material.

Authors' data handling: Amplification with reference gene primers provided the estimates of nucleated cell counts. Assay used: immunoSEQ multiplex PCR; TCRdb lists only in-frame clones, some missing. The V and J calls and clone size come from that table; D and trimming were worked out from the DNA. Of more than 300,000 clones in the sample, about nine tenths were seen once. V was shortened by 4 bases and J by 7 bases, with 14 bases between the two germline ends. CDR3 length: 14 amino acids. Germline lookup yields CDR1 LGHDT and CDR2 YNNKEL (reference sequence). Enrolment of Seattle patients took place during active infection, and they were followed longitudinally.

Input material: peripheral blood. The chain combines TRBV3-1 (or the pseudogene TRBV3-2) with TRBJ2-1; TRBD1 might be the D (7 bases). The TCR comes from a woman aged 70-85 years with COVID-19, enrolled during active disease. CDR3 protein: CASSPLGGQNEQFF. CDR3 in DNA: TGTGCCAGCAGCCCCCTGGGGGGACAGAATGAGCAGTTCTTC.